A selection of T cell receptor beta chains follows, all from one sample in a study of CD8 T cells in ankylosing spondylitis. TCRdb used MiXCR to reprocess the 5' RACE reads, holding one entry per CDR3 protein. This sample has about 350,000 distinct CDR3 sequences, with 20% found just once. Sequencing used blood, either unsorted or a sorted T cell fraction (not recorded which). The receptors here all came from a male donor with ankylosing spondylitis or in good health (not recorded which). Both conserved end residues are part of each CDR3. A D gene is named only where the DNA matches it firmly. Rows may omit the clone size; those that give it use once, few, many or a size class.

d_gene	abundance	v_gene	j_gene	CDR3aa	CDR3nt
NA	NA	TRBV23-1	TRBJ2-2	CASSQSSAGELFF	TGCGCCAGCAGTCAATCTTCCGCCGGGGAGCTGTTTTTT
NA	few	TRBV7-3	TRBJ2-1	CASSLTGGTYNEQFF	TGTGCCAGCAGCTTAACGGGAGGAACCTACAATGAGCAGTTCTTC
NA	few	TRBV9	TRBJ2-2	CASNQGSSTGELFF	TGTGCCAGCAACCAGGGGAGTAGCACCGGGGAGCTGTTTTTT
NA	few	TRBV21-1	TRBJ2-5	CASSHGTPQETQYF	TGTGCCAGCAGCCACGGGACTCCACAAGAGACCCAGTACTTC
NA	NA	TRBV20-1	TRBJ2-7	CSAPERGAARQQYF	TGCAGTGCCCCCGAACGGGGGGCGGCCAGACAGCAGTACTTC
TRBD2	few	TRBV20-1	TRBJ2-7	CSAGLAGGPGSYEQYF	TGCAGTGCCGGACTAGCGGGGGGCCCCGGGTCCTACGAGCAGTACTTC
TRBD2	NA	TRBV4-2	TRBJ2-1	CASSLAGIYNEQFF	TGTGCCAGCAGCCTAGCGGGGATTTACAATGAGCAGTTCTTC
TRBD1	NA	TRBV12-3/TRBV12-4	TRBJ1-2	CASRAGTGGAGGYTF	TGTGCCAGCAGGGCCGGGACAGGGGGCGCGGGTGGCTACACCTTC
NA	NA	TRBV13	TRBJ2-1	CASSSRGGTNEQFF	TGTGCCAGCAGCTCCCGGGGCGGAACCAATGAGCAGTTCTTC
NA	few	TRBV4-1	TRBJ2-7	CASSQVGQGDEQYF	TGCGCCAGCAGCCAAGTTGGTCAGGGTGACGAGCAGTACTTC
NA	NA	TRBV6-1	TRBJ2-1	CASSEAGGQNEQFF	TGTGCCAGCAGTGAAGCGGGGGGGCAGAATGAGCAGTTCTTC
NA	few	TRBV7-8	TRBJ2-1	CASSPTASLHEQFF	TGTGCCAGCAGCCCGACAGCGAGCCTCCATGAGCAGTTCTTC
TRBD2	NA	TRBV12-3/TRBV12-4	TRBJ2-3	CASSARLASGSSDTQYF	TGTGCCAGCAGTGCCCGCTTGGCTAGCGGGTCGTCAGATACGCAGTATTTT
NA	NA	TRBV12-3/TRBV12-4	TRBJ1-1	CASSIQTGNTEAFF	TGTGCCAGCAGTATACAGACAGGGAACACTGAAGCTTTCTTT
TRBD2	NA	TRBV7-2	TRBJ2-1	CASSLGTSGGYEQFF	TGTGCCAGCAGCCTCGGGACGAGCGGGGGGTATGAGCAGTTCTTC
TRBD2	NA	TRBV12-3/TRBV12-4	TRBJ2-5	CASSWDLGGGPRGTQYF	TGTGCCAGCAGTTGGGATCTCGGCGGGGGGCCCCGAGGGACCCAGTACTTC
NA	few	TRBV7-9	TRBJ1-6	CASSFGSEVGGDSPLHF	TGTGCCAGCAGCTTCGGATCAGAGGTGGGGGGGGATTCACCCCTCCACTTT
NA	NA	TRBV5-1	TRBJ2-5	CASSTRDGTGTQYF	TGCGCCAGCAGCACCAGGGACGGCACGGGGACCCAGTACTTC
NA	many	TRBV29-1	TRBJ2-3	CSVARENLQADTQYF	TGCAGCGTTGCCCGGGAGAACCTTCAGGCTGATACGCAGTATTTT
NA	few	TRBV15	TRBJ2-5	CATSRPTSGQETQYF	TGTGCCACCAGCAGACCTACTTCGGGACAAGAGACCCAGTACTTC
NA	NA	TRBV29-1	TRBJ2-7	CSVGVEYEQYF	TGCAGCGTTGGTGTAGAATACGAGCAGTACTTC
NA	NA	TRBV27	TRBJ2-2	CASQLAGGGTGELFF	TGTGCCAGCCAATTGGCAGGGGGAGGCACCGGGGAGCTGTTTTTT
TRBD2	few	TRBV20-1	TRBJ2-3	CSASPSQLAGTDTQYF	TGCAGTGCTAGCCCGTCCCAACTAGCGGGCACAGATACGCAGTATTTT
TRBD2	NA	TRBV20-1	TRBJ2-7	CSASILLAGGALYEQYF	TGCAGTGCTAGTATTCTACTAGCGGGGGGCGCTCTCTACGAGCAGTACTTC
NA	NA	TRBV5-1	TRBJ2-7	CASSLMSSYEQYF	TGCGCCAGCAGCTTGATGTCTTCCTACGAGCAGTACTTC
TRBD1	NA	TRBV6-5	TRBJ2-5	CASSYRDRASETQYF	TGTGCCAGCAGTTACCGGGACAGAGCCTCGGAGACCCAGTACTTC
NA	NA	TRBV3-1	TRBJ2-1	CASSHGAGNEQFF	TGTGCCAGCAGCCACGGGGCCGGGAATGAGCAGTTCTTC
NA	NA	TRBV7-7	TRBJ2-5	CASSHPMGETQYF	TGTGCTAGCAGCCACCCAATGGGAGAGACCCAGTACTTC
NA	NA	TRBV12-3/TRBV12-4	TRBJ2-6	CTSSPWTRPNSGANVLTF	TGTACCAGCAGTCCCTGGACGAGACCTAACTCTGGGGCCAACGTCCTGACTTTC
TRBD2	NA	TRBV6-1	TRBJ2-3	CASSEDLPGGHPDTQYF	TGTGCCAGCAGTGAAGATTTACCGGGGGGGCACCCAGATACGCAGTATTTT
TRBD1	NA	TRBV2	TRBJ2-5	CASRTGQVQETQYF	TGTGCCAGCAGAACTGGACAGGTTCAAGAGACCCAGTACTTC
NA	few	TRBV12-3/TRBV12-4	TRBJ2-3	CASSPLLGPDTQYF	TGTGCCAGCAGTCCTTTGTTGGGGCCAGATACGCAGTATTTT
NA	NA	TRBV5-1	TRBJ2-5	CASREWFQETQYF	TGCGCCAGCAGAGAATGGTTCCAAGAGACCCAGTACTTC
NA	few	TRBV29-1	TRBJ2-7	CSGLRDNSYEQYF	TGCAGCGGCCTCCGGGACAACTCCTACGAGCAGTACTTC